This T cell receptor beta chain was sequenced in a study of T cell repertoires in cytomegalovirus infection (dated by TCRdb to between 2018 and 2021). As for the study more broadly: Because public TCR beta signatures pointed to carriage of CMV infection together with the matching HLA type, the HLA type of each donor mattered for the analysis. The paper as a whole reports these results and caveats: Cumulative frequency of public TCR beta family members discriminated carriers of CMV infection plus the relevant HLA type in this cohort and an independent 352-donor cohort. In the ex vivo response, HLA-C-restricted CMV-specific TCR beta clonotypes were dominant, and in two of eight donors the single most frequent clonotype came from this HLA-C-restricted group.

This clonotype showed up many times. It lacks a known antigen. Per-base qualities were not stored, and no clone one base away is much larger. The run used an Illumina HiSeq 1500. In-frame beta chains were kept once TCRdb had trimmed the public reads at Q25 with fastp and called clones with MiXCR. Each CDR3 protein appears once, grouped with its most common genes and DNA. The sample yields more than 200,000 distinct CDR3 sequences; approximately 9.1% were counted once. The ten largest clones take up about 14% of the sample. From the germline V gene, CDR1 is SGHTA and CDR2 is FQGNSA. V and J are trimmed by 4 bases and 5 bases, and the gene matches miss 9 bases of the junction. The CDR3 numbers 15 residues from cysteine through phenylalanine. The sequence is cut down to CDR3 DNA, 45 bases in frame from base 1.

The chain is encoded by TRBV7-2 joined to TRBJ1-1; 8 central nucleotides agree with TRBD1. This TCR was sampled from a human donor in good health (CMV status not recorded). Some clones in this sample may be carry-over from other donors' samples. Sequencing input: PBMCs. For the CDR3, the sequence is CASSWDRRGPTEAFF. The nucleotide sequence reads TGTGCCAGCAGCTGGGACAGGCGGGGGCCAACTGAAGCTTTCTTT. Beyond the CDR3, the reference TRBV7-2 and TRBJ1-1 genes provide the residues; the full variable domain reads: GAGVSQSPSNKVTEKGKDVELRCDPISGHTALYWYRQSLGQGLEFLIYFQGNSAPDKSGLPSDRFSAERTGGSVSTLTIQRTQQEDSAVYLCASSWDRRGPTEAFFGQGTRLTVV.